These T cell receptor beta chains were read from a single sample in a study of blood T cell repertoires in COVID-19. Sequencing used immunoSEQ multiplex PCR; TCRdb keeps in-frame clones, though not all of them. The sample lists some 500,000 clones, 85% to 90% occurring once. Sequencing input: peripheral blood. The receptors stem from a woman in her forties or fifties with COVID-19, enrolled during active disease. CDR3s include the opening cysteine and the closing phenylalanine or tryptophan. Each record gives: clone size, V gene, D gene, J gene, CDR3 DNA, CDR3 protein. The D gene is left open where the match is weak. Clone size is shown for a subset of rows, as once, few, many or a class of expanded clone.

abundance: NA
v_gene: TRBV4-2
d_gene: NA
j_gene: TRBJ2-7
CDR3nt: TGTGCCAGCAGCCAAGATCTAGACGGGTACGAGCAGTACTTC
CDR3aa: CASSQDLDGYEQYF

abundance: NA
v_gene: TRBV7-8
d_gene: NA
j_gene: TRBJ2-7
CDR3nt: TGTGCCAGCAGCTGGGGGGGCCCCGACGAGCAGTACTTC
CDR3aa: CASSWGGPDEQYF

abundance: NA
v_gene: TRBV5-4
d_gene: NA
j_gene: TRBJ2-7
CDR3nt: TGTGCCAGCAGCTTTCCCCCTCAGGACGAGCAGTACTTC
CDR3aa: CASSFPPQDEQYF

abundance: NA
v_gene: TRBV5-1
d_gene: NA
j_gene: TRBJ2-3
CDR3nt: TGCGCCAGCAGCTTGCTAGCGCAAACAGATACGCAGTATTTT
CDR3aa: CASSLLAQTDTQYF

abundance: NA
v_gene: TRBV5-4
d_gene: NA
j_gene: TRBJ2-3
CDR3nt: TGTGCCAGCAGCTTAAGGCGGGGAAACACAGATACGCAGTATTTT
CDR3aa: CASSLRRGNTDTQYF

abundance: NA
v_gene: TRBV24-1
d_gene: TRBD1
j_gene: TRBJ2-1
CDR3nt: TGTGCCACCAGTGACCCGGCAGGGGGATTCGATGAGCAGTTCTTC
CDR3aa: CATSDPAGGFDEQFF

abundance: NA
v_gene: TRBV19
d_gene: TRBD1
j_gene: TRBJ1-3
CDR3nt: TGTGCCAGTAGCTTTTTGGAGGGACAGGGCGCCGGAAACACCATATATTTT
CDR3aa: CASSFLEGQGAGNTIYF

abundance: NA
v_gene: TRBV10-2
d_gene: NA
j_gene: TRBJ1-4
CDR3nt: TGCGCCAGCAGTGACGAGGCAACTAATGAAAAACTGTTTTTT
CDR3aa: CASSDEATNEKLFF

abundance: NA
v_gene: TRBV28
d_gene: NA
j_gene: TRBJ1-6
CDR3nt: TGTGCCAGCAGTCCCCTGGAGAGGTCACCCCTCCACTTT
CDR3aa: CASSPLERSPLHF

abundance: NA
v_gene: TRBV30
d_gene: NA
j_gene: TRBJ1-4
CDR3nt: TGTGCCTGGAGCGCATCCCAGAACCTTGAAAAACTGTTTTTT
CDR3aa: CAWSASQNLEKLFF

abundance: once
v_gene: TRBV2
d_gene: TRBD1
j_gene: TRBJ1-4
CDR3nt: TGTGCCGGCGACAGGGGTAATGAAAAACTGTTTTTT
CDR3aa: CAGDRGNEKLFF

abundance: NA
v_gene: TRBV9
d_gene: NA
j_gene: TRBJ1-4
CDR3nt: TGTGCCAGCAGCGTAGTTTCGGGGGGTAAACTGTTTTTT
CDR3aa: CASSVVSGGKLFF

abundance: NA
v_gene: TRBV7-9
d_gene: TRBD1
j_gene: TRBJ2-1
CDR3nt: TGTGCCAGCAGCCCCCGGACAGGGGAGAATGAGCAGTTCTTC
CDR3aa: CASSPRTGENEQFF

abundance: NA
v_gene: TRBV11-1
d_gene: NA
j_gene: TRBJ2-1
CDR3nt: TGTGCCAGCAGCCTAATCGTCCCCTACAATGAGCAGTTCTTC
CDR3aa: CASSLIVPYNEQFF

abundance: NA
v_gene: TRBV18
d_gene: NA
j_gene: TRBJ2-1
CDR3nt: TGTGCCAGCTCACCAAACACCCACAATGAGCAGTTCTTC
CDR3aa: CASSPNTHNEQFF

abundance: once
v_gene: TRBV5-8
d_gene: TRBD1
j_gene: TRBJ1-2
CDR3nt: TGTGCCAGCAGCTCAGCTTCCTGGCAGGGGGCGGAGGCCTACACCTTC
CDR3aa: CASSSASWQGAEAYTF

abundance: once
v_gene: TRBV5-1
d_gene: TRBD1
j_gene: TRBJ2-2
CDR3nt: TGCGCCAGCAGCCGAGCAGGGGGCGATGGCACCGGGGAGCTGTTTTTT
CDR3aa: CASSRAGGDGTGELFF

abundance: NA
v_gene: TRBV24-1
d_gene: TRBD1
j_gene: TRBJ1-1
CDR3nt: TGTGCCACCAGTGACGTACAGGGGACTGAAGCTTTCTTT
CDR3aa: CATSDVQGTEAFF

abundance: NA
v_gene: TRBV7-9
d_gene: NA
j_gene: TRBJ1-2
CDR3nt: TGTGCCAGCAGCTCCCCCGGGGACTTCTTCTATGGTGGCTACACCTTC
CDR3aa: CASSSPGDFFYGGYTF

abundance: NA
v_gene: TRBV21-1
d_gene: NA
j_gene: TRBJ1-5
CDR3nt: TGTGCCAGCAGCAAAGGGGACATTACTAATCAGCCCCAGCATTTT
CDR3aa: CASSKGDITNQPQHF

abundance: NA
v_gene: TRBV2
d_gene: TRBD1
j_gene: TRBJ1-1
CDR3nt: TGTGCCAGCCAACCGGGACAGGGTTTGGGGGGCGATGAAGCTTTCTTT
CDR3aa: CASQPGQGLGGDEAFF

abundance: NA
v_gene: TRBV7-2
d_gene: NA
j_gene: TRBJ2-1
CDR3nt: TGTGCCAGCAGCTTAGTGGCGGCAGGGCGAGATGAGCAGTTCTTC
CDR3aa: CASSLVAAGRDEQFF

abundance: NA
v_gene: TRBV9
d_gene: TRBD2
j_gene: TRBJ2-6
CDR3nt: TGTGCCAGCAGCGATCGACTAGCGGGGGTCCACTCTGGGGCCAACGTCCTGACTTTC
CDR3aa: CASSDRLAGVHSGANVLTF

abundance: NA
v_gene: TRBV30
d_gene: NA
j_gene: TRBJ1-2
CDR3nt: TGTGCCTGGAGCAGACAGGAAAGATGGGGGACCTCCAGTTATGGCTACACCTTC
CDR3aa: CAWSRQERWGTSSYGYTF

abundance: NA
v_gene: TRBV5-8
d_gene: NA
j_gene: TRBJ1-4
CDR3nt: TGTGCCAGCAGCGCCAGGGGTGTCGGACTGTTTTTT
CDR3aa: CASSARGVGLFF

abundance: NA
v_gene: TRBV24-1
d_gene: NA
j_gene: TRBJ2-7
CDR3nt: TGTGCCACCAGTGGGATAGGGAGCTACGAGCAGTACTTC
CDR3aa: CATSGIGSYEQYF

abundance: NA
v_gene: TRBV9
d_gene: TRBD1
j_gene: TRBJ2-3
CDR3nt: TGTGCCAGCAGCGTAGGAGGGGGCAGCACAGATACGCAGTATTTT
CDR3aa: CASSVGGGSTDTQYF

abundance: NA
v_gene: TRBV5-5
d_gene: TRBD1
j_gene: TRBJ2-5
CDR3nt: TGTGCCAGCACGACAGGGGGACAAGAGACCCAGTACTTC
CDR3aa: CASTTGGQETQYF

abundance: NA
v_gene: TRBV19
d_gene: NA
j_gene: TRBJ2-7
CDR3nt: TGTGCCAGTAGTATCTCCTGGGGGGGCGACGAGCAGTACTTC
CDR3aa: CASSISWGGDEQYF

abundance: NA
v_gene: TRBV10-3
d_gene: NA
j_gene: TRBJ2-7
CDR3nt: TGTGCCGCGTATGGGGGAGGCGAGCAGTACTTC
CDR3aa: CAAYGGGEQYF

abundance: NA
v_gene: TRBV7-5
d_gene: NA
j_gene: TRBJ1-1
CDR3nt: TGTGCCAGCAGCTCCCGGACAGGGGAAGCTTTCTTT
CDR3aa: CASSSRTGEAFF

abundance: NA
v_gene: TRBV7-6
d_gene: TRBD1
j_gene: TRBJ2-7
CDR3nt: TGTGCCAGCAGCTTGGGGGCGACAGGGCTCTCCTACGAGCAGTACTTC
CDR3aa: CASSLGATGLSYEQYF

abundance: NA
v_gene: TRBV7-9
d_gene: NA
j_gene: TRBJ1-2
CDR3nt: TGTGCCAGCAGCTCTGGCCTGGAGTTCGGTGGCTACACCTTC
CDR3aa: CASSSGLEFGGYTF

abundance: NA
v_gene: TRBV5-1
d_gene: TRBD1
j_gene: TRBJ1-2
CDR3nt: TGCGCCAGCAGCTTGGACGGCAAGGGGGCCACCTTC
CDR3aa: CASSLDGKGATF

abundance: NA
v_gene: TRBV10-3
d_gene: TRBD1
j_gene: TRBJ2-1
CDR3nt: TGTGCCATCAGCGGGGACAGGGGGCGCAACAATGAGCAGTTCTTC
CDR3aa: CAISGDRGRNNEQFF

abundance: NA
v_gene: TRBV7-2
d_gene: NA
j_gene: TRBJ2-7
CDR3nt: TGTGCCAGCCGACAGGACGGCGTCTCAAGCTCCTACGAGCAGTACTTC
CDR3aa: CASRQDGVSSSYEQYF

abundance: once
v_gene: TRBV28
d_gene: TRBD1
j_gene: TRBJ2-1
CDR3nt: TGTGCCAGCAGTTGGACAGGGAAAAATGAGCAGTTCTTC
CDR3aa: CASSWTGKNEQFF

abundance: NA
v_gene: TRBV5-1
d_gene: TRBD1
j_gene: TRBJ2-3
CDR3nt: TGCGCCAGTGACCGGGGGGACAGGGTCGGCACAGATACGCAGTATTTT
CDR3aa: CASDRGDRVGTDTQYF

abundance: NA
v_gene: TRBV2
d_gene: TRBD1
j_gene: TRBJ1-2
CDR3nt: TGTGCCAGCAGTCGCGAACGGACAGGGGACGGCTACACCTTC
CDR3aa: CASSRERTGDGYTF

abundance: NA
v_gene: TRBV2
d_gene: TRBD1
j_gene: TRBJ1-6
CDR3nt: TGTGCCAGCAGTGAATCGACAGGGACCTGGAGGTCACCCCTCCACTTT
CDR3aa: CASSESTGTWRSPLHF

abundance: NA
v_gene: TRBV27
d_gene: NA
j_gene: TRBJ1-6
CDR3nt: TGTGCCAGCAGGTACATGGAGGGACCCCTCCACTTT
CDR3aa: CASRYMEGPLHF